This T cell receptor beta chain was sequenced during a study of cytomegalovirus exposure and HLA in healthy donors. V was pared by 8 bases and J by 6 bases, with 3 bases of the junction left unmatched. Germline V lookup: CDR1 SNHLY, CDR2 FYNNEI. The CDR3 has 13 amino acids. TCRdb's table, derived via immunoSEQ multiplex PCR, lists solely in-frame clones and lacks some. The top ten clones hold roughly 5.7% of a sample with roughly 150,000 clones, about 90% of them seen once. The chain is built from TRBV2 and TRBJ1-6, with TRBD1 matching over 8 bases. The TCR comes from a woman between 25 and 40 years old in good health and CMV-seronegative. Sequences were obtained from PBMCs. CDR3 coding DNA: TGTGCCAGCCGAGACAGGGGTAATTCACCCCTCCACTTT. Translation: CASRDRGNSPLHF.